This T cell receptor beta chain derives from a study of vaccination and CD4 T cells after COVID-19. Treatment defined: roughly 11-day PBMC culture with coronavirus spike peptide pools or control peptides (ViraFEST assay). Once obtained from cultured CD4+ T cells, the DNA was sequenced using the Oncomine TCR Beta short-read assay. TCRdb passed the PCR reads through MiXCR, listing each CDR3 protein once. Of 20,000 or so distinct CDR3 sequences listed, under 30% are singletons. With regard to this clonotype: Its antigen is currently unknown.

This CDR3 has 16 residues. With 6 bases clipped from V and 7 bases from J, the junction kept 10 bases outside the gene matches. CDR1 is MNHEY and CDR2 is SMNVEV in the germline V gene (reference sequence). Sample: cultured CD4+ T cells from blood. The receptor was isolated from a human donor with COVID-19. The chain recombines TRBV27 with TRBJ1-6; 9 nucleotides agree with TRBD1. The CDR3 bases are TGTGCCAGCAGCTGGGCCATGACAGGGGGGAATTCACCCCTCCACTTT. It yields the protein CASSWAMTGGNSPLHF.